The text below deals with one T cell receptor (beta chain). These data come from a study of blood T cell repertoires in COVID-19. The CDR3 extends over 12 amino acids. V dropped 2 bases and J dropped 5 bases, with 5 bases sitting between them. Germline V lookup: CDR1 SGHTA, CDR2 FQGTGA. Participants' own reports of clinical history determined their cohort assignment. Per the original methods: By means of reference gene primer amplification, nucleated cell counts were estimated. Here immunoSEQ multiplex PCR was the method, and the copy in TCRdb shows in-frame clones only, minus some. The D gene and trimming were derived from the DNA, and the V and J assignments and clone size from that table. The table shows roughly 330,000 clones, with 86% occurring only once.

The receptor was derived from a woman under 30 who had recovered from COVID-19. Material: PBMCs or T cells enriched from blood (not recorded which). V gene TRBV7-3 combines with J gene TRBJ2-3; no clear D. CDR3 loop: CASSLSGDTQYF. The CDR3 coding sequence is TGTGCCAGCAGCTTATCGGGAGATACGCAGTATTTT.